This TCR beta chain was obtained from a study of cytomegalovirus exposure and HLA in healthy donors. V was trimmed by 3 bases and J by 3 bases, leaving 9 bases between them. The CDR3 totals 13 residues. Germline V gene sequence: CDR1 MGHDK, CDR2 SYGVNS. Primers included in the PCR were 60 Vbeta and 13 Jbeta primers. Per the original methods: The authors later counted 70 million to 85 million unique TCR beta chains, approximately 12 million of them shared. Clones were sequenced by immunoSEQ multiplex PCR, and TCRdb holds only the in-frame ones, with some missing. The V and J calls and clone size are taken from that table; D and trimming were inferred from the DNA. The data hold about 140,000 clones, with 80% observed a single time. On this clone itself: The antigen remains unidentified.

Study-wide results and limits: The study reported that TCR beta sequences accurately predicted HLA-A and HLA-B alleles in most subjects. Some segments of the V type, notably TRBV6-2 and TRBV6-3, were excluded as indistinguishable.

Those who donated were healthy bone marrow donors. The chain is built from TRBV25-1 and TRBJ2-7; D remains unclear. This TCR was sampled from a man in his thirties or forties in good health and CMV-seronegative. Sample: PBMCs. CDR3 loop: CASSEPGLYEQYF. CDR3 nucleotides: TGTGCCAGCAGTGAGCCGGGTCTCTACGAGCAGTACTTC.